This T cell receptor beta chain is drawn from a study of CD8+ T cells in alopecia areata. Germline V lookup: CDR1 MNHEY, CDR2 SMNVEV (reference sequence). Trimming removed 8 bases from V and 0 bases from J, with 14 bases in between. CDR3 length equals 14 residues. Treatment defined: oral pan-JAK inhibitor, 5-10 mg twice daily. Sampling of alopecia areata patients yielded lesional scalp punch biopsies as well as peripheral blood. Sequencing templates came from extracted RNA that was reverse transcribed into cDNA. Here immunoSEQ multiplex PCR was the method, and the copy in TCRdb shows in-frame clones only, minus some. The repertoire has some 100,000 clones, roughly 46% of them found once; the top ten carry roughly 18%.

The sequence was collected from a human donor with alopecia areata. The sequenced sample was CD8+ T cells sorted from blood, obtained at week 24, from a patient treated with tofacitinib. V and J are TRBV27 and TRBJ2-7; D is possibly TRBD1 (6 bases). The DNA for the CDR3 is TGTGCCAGCGGCCGGCGGACAGTCTCCTACGAGCAGTACTTC. This sequence encodes CASGRRTVSYEQYF.